Following are 18 T cell receptor beta chains from one sample sequenced in a study of cytomegalovirus exposure and HLA in healthy donors (dated by TCRdb to about 2017). Library preparation used the immunoSEQ multiplex PCR assay. For the multiplex PCR, a mixture combining 60 forward primers for TCR Vbeta segments and 13 reverse primers for TCR Jbeta segments was used. Held by TCRdb, this immuneACCESS table contains in-frame sequences only and omits some clones. Under half of the omission traces to an unresolved V gene where checked; the cause of the rest is unknown. Within this sample are around 55,000 clones, with 55% to 75% of them counted one time only. Jointly, the top ten make up around a third of the sample. The specimen was PBMCs. The receptors come from a man aged 40-50 years in good health and CMV-seropositive.

The chain links TRBV5-1 to TRBJ1-6; TRBD1 is a possible D gene (6 bases). This CDR3 is 14 amino acids long. The germline V and J ends were trimmed by 4 bases and 6 bases, with 11 bases remaining between them. Germline lookup yields CDR1 SGHRS and CDR2 YFSETQ. CDR3 DNA sequence: TGCGCCAGCAGCCCGACAGGCGCTAATTCACCCCTCCACTTT. Its protein product is CASSPTGANSPLHF. The full variable domain, its missing parts supplied by reference TRBV5-1 and TRBJ1-6, is KAGVTQTPRYLIKTRGQQVTLSCSPISGHRSVSWYQQTPGQGLQFLFEYFSETQRNKGNFPGRFSGRQFSNSRSEMNVSTLELGDSALYLCASSPTGANSPLHFGNGTRLTVT.

This chain uses TRBV7-9 with TRBJ1-1; the D is unclear. The CDR3 spans 13 residues. V shed 6 bases and J shed 0 bases, with 8 bases lying between them. Germline assignment: CDR1 SEHNR and CDR2 FQNEAQ (reference sequence). Written as DNA, the CDR3 is TGTGCCAGCAGTGAGGGCTTGAACACTGAAGCTTTCTTT. Translation gives CASSEGLNTEAFF.

V is TRBV6-6 and J is TRBJ1-2; 10 positions match TRBD1. CDR3 length: 13 amino acids. Germline lookup yields CDR1 MNHNY and CDR2 SVGAGI (reference sequence). V was clipped by 6 bases and J by 7 bases; unmatched bases: 5. CDR3 nucleotide sequence: TGTGCCAGCAGAAGGGACAGGGGTTCTGGCTACACCTTC. It encodes CASRRDRGSGYTF.

The rearrangement uses TRBV9 and TRBJ2-3; TRBD2 might be the D (5 bases). Trimming cost V 4 bases and J 0 bases, with 9 bases left between them. This CDR3 has 14 amino acids. Germline V gene lookup returns CDR1 SGDLS and CDR2 YYNGEE. CDR3 coding DNA: TGTGCCAGCAGCTTCAGCGGTAGCACAGATACGCAGTATTTT. Translation gives CASSFSGSTDTQYF.

This chain connects TRBV29-1 to TRBJ2-1; 7 bases are a match to TRBD1. The germline gives CDR1 SQVTM, CDR2 ANQGSEA. The CDR3 is 12 amino acids. The V gene end was trimmed by 6 bases and the J gene end by 6 bases; junction bases not matched to a gene: 5. The DNA of the CDR3 is TGCAGCGTCGGAAACAGGGGCAATGAGCAGTTCTTC. Translated, it gives CSVGNRGNEQFF.

This sequence joins TRBV7-3 and TRBJ1-1; the D is unclear. CDR1 SGHTA and CDR2 FQGTGA come from the germline V gene. CDR3 length: 13 residues. V lost 4 bases and J lost 6, with 12 bases in between. CDR3 coding DNA: TGTGCCAGCAGCTCTGTTATGGGAGCTGAAGCTTTCTTT. Translating gives CASSSVMGAEAFF.

The chain has TRBV6-1 and TRBJ2-7, with 7 bases that match TRBD1. The CDR3 sequence is 12 residues long. CDR1 is MNHNS, CDR2 SASEGT, per germline. With V trimmed by 6 bases and J by 5 bases, 4 bases remained unmatched. The DNA for the CDR3 is TGTGCCAGCAGCATCGGGACAGACGAGCAGTACTTC. The encoded protein is CASSIGTDEQYF.

This clone appeared a few times. The gene calls are TRBV30 and TRBJ2-7; D possibly corresponds to TRBD1 (5 bases). Trimming pared 5 bases from V and 3 bases from J, leaving 11 bases between. The length of the CDR3 is 12 residues. The germline gives CDR1 GTSNPN, CDR2 SVGIG (reference sequence). CDR3 sequence: CAWETTGYEQYF. The CDR3 DNA sequence: TGTGCCTGGGAAACTACAGGCTACGAGCAGTACTTC.

The gene calls are TRBV28 and TRBJ1-1, with D perhaps TRBD1 (6 bases). Trimming left V 2 bases short and J 3 bases short, with 10 bases between. This CDR3 contains 14 residues. Germline CDR1 reads MDHEN; CDR2 reads SYDVKM. CDR3 region: CASSLAGVDTEAFF. The CDR3 DNA sequence: TGTGCCAGCAGTTTAGCAGGGGTCGACACTGAAGCTTTCTTT.

The V and J genes are TRBV14 and TRBJ1-2; D is undetermined. V lost 2 bases to trimming and J lost 0 bases, with 10 bases between them. Germline V gives CDR1 SGHDN, CDR2 FVKESK. The CDR3 contains 15 residues. This CDR3 is CASSQQIGPNYGYTF. For the CDR3, the DNA is TGTGCCAGCAGCCAACAAATTGGGCCTAACTATGGCTACACCTTC.

This sequence joins TRBV4-2 and TRBJ1-4; no reliable D call. Germline loops: CDR1 LGHNA, CDR2 YNFKEQ. V was trimmed by 5 bases and J by 8 bases, leaving 21 bases between them. The CDR3 covers 16 residues. The CDR3 sequence: CASSSESRGKWEKLFF. The CDR3 coding sequence is TGTGCCAGCAGCTCCGAGAGCCGGGGAAAGTGGGAAAAACTGTTTTTT.

The table lists this clone with a few counts. The rearrangement joins TRBV6-4 to TRBJ2-1; D is perhaps TRBD1 (5 bases). Trimming shortened V by 7 bases and J by 8 bases, and 18 bases separated the two germline ends. The length of the CDR3 is 14 residues. The V gene's germline CDR1 is MRHNA and CDR2 SNTAGT. CDR3 sequence reads: CASIMGRRPDEQFF. DNA of the CDR3: TGTGCCAGCATCATGGGGCGCCGGCCCGATGAGCAGTTCTTC.

The rearrangement links TRBV11-2 to TRBJ2-1; 11 bases align to TRBD2. Looked up from germline, CDR1 is SGHAT and CDR2 is FQNNGV. Trimming took 5 bases from V and 1 from J; bases not matched to a gene: 7. The CDR3 covers 17 residues. The DNA for the CDR3 is TGTGCCAGCAGCGGCCTCCTAGCGGGGGGTTCCTACAATGAGCAGTTCTTC. Protein: CASSGLLAGGSYNEQFF.

The chain employs TRBV6-5 and TRBJ2-1; a weak D match, TRBD1 (6 bases). In germline, CDR1 is MNHEY, CDR2 SVGAGI. V was pared by 4 bases and J by 6 bases, with 13 bases between. This CDR3 has 14 residues. CDR3 sequence (DNA): TGTGCCAGCAGTTCAGACAGGCGGGTCAATGAGCAGTTCTTC. Translation gives CASSSDRRVNEQFF.

The chain couples TRBV5-1 to TRBJ1-5; 8 positions agree with TRBD1. V shed 4 bases, J shed 2 bases, and the junction held 5 bases outside the gene matches. This CDR3 spans 15 amino acids. Germline-derived CDR1 and CDR2 are SGHRS and YFSETQ. CDR3 residues: CASSGGTGGNQPQHF. The CDR3, as DNA: TGCGCCAGCAGCGGGGGGACAGGAGGCAATCAGCCCCAGCATTTT.

This sequence joins TRBV2 and TRBJ2-5; TRBD2 matches at 13 bases. Germline-derived CDR1 and CDR2 are SNHLY and FYNNEI. V trimming: 6 bases; J trimming: 4 bases; junction bases outside the gene matches: 5. The CDR3 loop spans 15 amino acids. CDR3 protein: CASRGLAGEGETQYF. In DNA, the CDR3 is TGTGCCAGCAGAGGACTAGCGGGGGAGGGAGAGACCCAGTACTTC.

The V and J genes are TRBV6-6 and TRBJ1-1; the D gene is possibly TRBD1 (5 bases). This CDR3 comprises 15 residues. V shed 6 bases and J shed 4 bases, with 18 bases lying between them. Germline V gene sequence: CDR1 MNHNY, CDR2 SVGAGI (reference sequence). CDR3 protein: CASRLPGGQGTEAFF. The CDR3 DNA sequence: TGTGCCAGCAGGCTACCAGGTGGCCAGGGCACTGAAGCTTTCTTT.

This chain joins TRBV7-9 and TRBJ1-2; 7 nucleotides line up with TRBD1. V was clipped by 7 bases and J by 5 bases; unmatched bases: 7. Germline CDR1 SEHNR, CDR2 FQNEAQ (reference sequence). CDR3 length: 13 residues. In DNA, the CDR3 is TGTGCCAGCAAGGCGGGACAGCTTTATGGCTACACCTTC. Its protein is CASKAGQLYGYTF.